This T cell receptor (beta chain) stems from a study of blood T cell repertoires in COVID-19. Study context: Samples came from the United States, Italy and Spain, spanning acute and convalescent COVID-19.

In the original processing: Nucleated cell number was recorded as an estimate derived from reference gene primer amplification. Using immunoSEQ multiplex PCR, the repertoire was profiled, and TCRdb retains in-frame clones only, with some absent. Clonal size and the V and J genes are those of that table, whereas D and trimming came from the DNA. The repertoire holds 25,000 to 35,000 clones, with around 83% as singletons. CDR1 and CDR2 from the germline V gene are LNHDA and SQIVND (reference sequence). Trimming took off 9 bases at V and 9 bases at J, with 15 bases between the two ends. The CDR3 covers 11 residues.

The V and J genes are TRBV19 and TRBJ2-7; tentative D call: TRBD2 (6 bases). This TCR derives from an older man with active COVID-19. Input material: peripheral blood. This chain's CDR3 is CASQGLLGQYF. The CDR3 DNA reads as TGTGCCAGCCAGGGACTTCTGGGGCAGTACTTC.